The 21 T cell receptor beta chains presented below share a single source sample, sequenced in a study of blood T cell repertoires in COVID-19. Clones were sequenced by immunoSEQ multiplex PCR, and TCRdb holds only the in-frame ones, with some missing. The sample has 250,000 to 350,000 clones, 86% seen once. The sequenced sample consisted of peripheral blood. Source of these receptors: a woman in her forties or fifties with acute or convalescent COVID-19.

This chain joins TRBV30 and TRBJ1-4; D gene ambiguous. The V gene's germline CDR1 is GTSNPN and CDR2 SVGIG (reference sequence). This CDR3 comprises 12 residues. The ends were cut back, 5 bases at V and 5 bases at J, with 9 bases in the middle. The CDR3 DNA sequence: TGTGCCTGGGCTGGGAGGAATGAAAAACTGTTTTTT. It is translated as CAWAGRNEKLFF. Full variable domain (rest looked up from reference TRBV30 and TRBJ1-4): SQTIHQWPATLVQPVGSPLSLECTVEGTSNPNLYWYRQAAGRGLQLLFYSVGIGQISSEVPQNLSASRPQDRQFILSSKKLLLSDSGFYLCAWAGRNEKLFFGSGTQLSVL.

The J gene is TRBJ2-7, the V gene TRBV29-1, with a weak D call TRBD2 (5 bases). This CDR3 region has 14 residues. V lost 0 bases to trimming and J lost 2 bases, with 11 bases between them. CDR1 is SQVTM, CDR2 ANQGSEA, per germline. Here the CDR3 reads CSVEDQPGTYEQYF. The CDR3 DNA reads as TGCAGCGTTGAAGATCAACCGGGAACCTACGAGCAGTACTTC.

The rearrangement links TRBV19 to TRBJ2-1; 9 bases are a match to TRBD2. Germline CDR1 LNHDA, CDR2 SQIVND (reference sequence). The V segment lost 5 bases and the J segment 4 bases; nucleotides outside the gene matches: 6. The CDR3 is made up of 15 amino acids. The CDR3 bases are TGTGCCAGTAGTGCTGGAGCGGGAGGTTACAATGAGCAGTTCTTC. Translating it yields CASSAGAGGYNEQFF.

The chain has TRBV18 and TRBJ1-4; the match to TRBD1 covers 9 bases. With V trimmed by 2 bases and J by 5 bases, 6 bases remained unmatched. The CDR3 contains 16 residues. Germline values: CDR1 KGHSH, CDR2 LQKENI. CDR3 bases: TGTGCCAGCTCACCATTCAAAGGACAGGGGAATGAAAAACTGTTTTTT. Its protein is CASSPFKGQGNEKLFF.

The chain recombines TRBV2 with TRBJ2-1, with 9 bases lining up with TRBD1. The J segment lost 7 bases and the V segment lost 4 bases, leaving 2 bases of the junction unmatched. The CDR3 consists of 13 residues. Germline V gene lookup returns CDR1 SNHLY and CDR2 FYNNEI. The CDR3 nucleotides are TGTGCCAGCAGTGGACAGGGGGGTAATGAGCAGTTCTTC. Translating it yields CASSGQGGNEQFF.

V is TRBV7-3 and J is TRBJ2-3, with 13 bases matching TRBD2. The CDR3 covers 17 residues. Looked up from germline, CDR1 is SGHTA and CDR2 is FQGTGA. Trimming cost V 5 bases and J 0 bases; bases outside gene matches: 5. The CDR3 bases are TGTGCCAGCAGCCCCGGGACTAGCGGGACAAGCACAGATACGCAGTATTTT. Protein product: CASSPGTSGTSTDTQYF.

This clone was detected once. The rearrangement uses TRBV7-9 and TRBJ1-1; D is perhaps TRBD1 (5 bases). The CDR3 runs 16 residues. V was clipped by 1 base and J by 3 bases, with 15 bases between them. In germline, CDR1 is SEHNR, CDR2 FQNEAQ (reference sequence). Written as DNA, the CDR3 is TGTGCCAGCAGCTTAGGGGTTCGGGGGGGAGACACTGAAGCTTTCTTT. This translates into CASSLGVRGGDTEAFF.

The rearrangement links TRBV30 to TRBJ2-1, with D possibly TRBD2 on 5 matching bases. This CDR3 comprises 13 residues. Germline V gene sequence: CDR1 GTSNPN, CDR2 SVGIG (reference sequence). Trimming left V 2 bases short and J 6 bases short, with 11 bases between. CDR3 sequence reads: CAWSPGTGNEQFF. The CDR3 coding sequence is TGTGCCTGGAGTCCGGGAACGGGCAATGAGCAGTTCTTC.

The chain combines TRBV9 with TRBJ2-2; tentatively, D is TRBD1 (5 bases). The germline V and J ends were trimmed by 2 bases and 6 bases, with 8 bases remaining between them. This CDR3 contains 13 residues. CDR1 is SGDLS and CDR2 is YYNGEE in the germline V gene. CDR3 in amino acids: CASSVGHSGELFF. The CDR3 nucleotides are TGTGCCAGCAGCGTGGGGCATTCCGGGGAGCTGTTTTTT. The variable domain in full, with the rest retrieved from reference TRBV9 and TRBJ2-2, is DSGVTQTPKHLITATGQRVTLRCSPRSGDLSVYWYQQSLDQGLQFLIQYYNGEERAKGNILERFSAQQFPDLHSELNLSSLELGDSALYFCASSVGHSGELFFGEGSRLTVL.

The genes are TRBV11-3 and TRBJ2-1, with D possibly TRBD2 on 5 matching bases. The V end lost 0 bases, the J end lost 15 bases, and 15 bases lay between the germline ends. This CDR3 has 13 amino acids. Per the germline V gene, CDR1 is SGHNT and CDR2 is YENEEA. The CDR3 DNA reads TGTGCCAGCAGCTTAGATCTAGGCGGGTTTGCGTTCTTC. It codes for CASSLDLGGFAFF.

The rearrangement joins TRBV18 to TRBJ2-1; 7 bases are shared with TRBD2. This CDR3 has 16 amino acids. From germline, CDR1 is KGHSH and CDR2 LQKENI. V lost 3 bases and J lost 4; bases outside the gene matches: 9. The CDR3 DNA sequence: TGTGCCAGCTCACCCAAAGCGGGGAGGGCTTACAATGAGCAGTTCTTC. As protein: CASSPKAGRAYNEQFF.

V usage is TRBV28 and J usage is TRBJ2-7, with 11 bases that match TRBD2. V lost 6 bases and J lost 0; bases outside the gene matches: 4. CDR3 length equals 15 residues. The germline V gene encodes CDR1 MDHEN and CDR2 SYDVKM. CDR3 sequence (DNA): TGTGCCAGCAGAGGTAGCGGGAGGGACTCCTACGAGCAGTACTTC. Protein: CASRGSGRDSYEQYF.

The rearrangement links TRBV6-2 or TRBV6-3 to TRBJ2-5; tentative D call: TRBD2 (5 bases). From germline, CDR1 is MNHEY and CDR2 SVGEGT. CDR3 length: 16 amino acids. The V gene lost 1 base and the J gene lost 3 bases, with 15 bases spanning the gap. The CDR3 nucleotides are TGTGCCAGCAGTTACTGGGCGGGTTATCCCAAAGAGACCCAGTACTTC. Translated, it gives CASSYWAGYPKETQYF.

The chain couples TRBV5-1 to TRBJ2-7; TRBD2 aligns across 7 bases. The CDR3 contains 14 residues. CDR1 and CDR2 from the germline V gene are SGHRS and YFSETQ. V was pared by 2 bases and J by 2 bases, with 4 bases of the junction left unmatched. CDR3 amino acids: CASSFTAGPYEQYF. For the CDR3, the DNA is TGCGCCAGCAGCTTTACAGCGGGACCCTACGAGCAGTACTTC.

J is TRBJ2-3 and V is TRBV11-2; 7 nucleotides agree with TRBD2. The CDR3 covers 16 residues. The J segment lost 3 bases and the V segment lost 5 bases, leaving 11 bases of the junction unmatched. Germline values: CDR1 SGHAT, CDR2 FQNNGV. The CDR3 sequence is CASSTGGNRATDTQYF. For the CDR3, the DNA is TGTGCCAGCAGCACCGGGGGGAACCGGGCGACAGATACGCAGTATTTT.

V is TRBV6-4 and J is TRBJ2-7, with 10 bases aligning to TRBD1. The V gene end was trimmed by 4 bases and the J gene end by 2 bases; junction bases not matched to a gene: 5. This CDR3 contains 15 residues. The germline gives CDR1 MRHNA, CDR2 SNTAGT. CDR3 nucleotide sequence: TGTGCCAGCAGTGTCGGGGGACAGGGGACCTACGAGCAGTACTTC. Protein sequence: CASSVGGQGTYEQYF.

This clone was counted only a few times. The gene calls are TRBV18 and TRBJ2-7, with 7 positions matching TRBD2. Germline loops: CDR1 KGHSH, CDR2 LQKENI. The CDR3 runs 14 residues. Trimming at V came to 2 bases and at J to 5 bases, leaving 6 bases not matched to a gene. CDR3 protein: CASSPIASGNEQYF. The DNA for the CDR3 is TGTGCCAGCTCACCAATAGCAAGCGGGAACGAGCAGTACTTC.

The chain has TRBV24-1 and TRBJ2-2, with TRBD1 matching over 7 bases. After removal of 5 bases from V and 1 base from J, the junction contained 9 bases not matched to a gene. Germline assignment: CDR1 KGHDR and CDR2 SFDVKD. The CDR3 is made up of 17 amino acids. For the CDR3, the DNA is TGTGCCACCAGTGGGGTTCTAGGGACAGTGAACACCGGGGAGCTGTTTTTT. Amino acids: CATSGVLGTVNTGELFF.

On this clone itself: Compared with germline, one end of the junction differs, possibly owing to a read error. The rearrangement links TRBV29-1 to TRBJ2-3; TRBD2 matches 14 bases. CDR3 length: 16 residues. CDR1 and CDR2 (germline): SQVTM, ANQGSEA. CDR3 nucleotide sequence: TGCAGCGTGGAAGGAGGACTAGCGGGAGGTCCAGGTACGCAGTATTTT. It yields the protein CSVEGGLAGGPGTQYF.

The J gene is TRBJ2-2, the V gene TRBV7-8, with 10 bases that match TRBD1. V gave up 5 bases and J gave up 1 base; unmatched junction bases: 10. The CDR3 contains 18 residues. Germline V CDR1 and CDR2: SGHVS, FQNEAQ. The CDR3 nucleotides read TGTGCCAGCAGCCCTTATTTCGGGGACAGGGGGAACACCGGGGAGCTGTTTTTT. Amino acid sequence: CASSPYFGDRGNTGELFF.

The CDR3 here is CASSLILRLAGDYEQYF. The CDR3 DNA reads TGTGCCAGCAGCTTAATTCTCCGTCTAGCGGGAGACTACGAGCAGTACTTC. The chain combines TRBV7-2 with TRBJ2-7, with 10 bases lining up with TRBD2. This CDR3 comprises 17 residues. Germline loops: CDR1 SGHTA, CDR2 FQGNSA. With V trimmed by 2 bases and J by 3 bases, 10 bases remained unmatched.